Detailed here is one TCR beta chain. No antigen is known for it. This sample is part of a study of long-term antiretroviral therapy in people with HIV. Study-wide results and limits: ART was followed by higher diversity that remained below transplant donor controls. The repertoire was dominated at all time points by clones expanded before ART.

This was the immunoSEQ v3.0 assay at survey level. Here immunoSEQ multiplex PCR was the method, and the copy in TCRdb shows in-frame clones only, minus some. The table has 30,000 to 40,000 clones, 65% to 90% seen once. This specimen consisted of unsorted PBMCs, obtained approximately 3.5 years after starting antiretroviral therapy. The source is a young man with HIV.

CDR3 nucleotides: TGTGCCAGCAGTCCGGGACGGATTAATTCACCCCTCCACTTT. Amino acids: CASSPGRINSPLHF. V usage is TRBV27 and J usage is TRBJ1-6, with D maybe TRBD1 (5 bases). Germline lookup yields CDR1 MNHEY and CDR2 SMNVEV (reference sequence). V lost 5 bases to trimming and J lost 6 bases, with 11 bases between them. The CDR3 is 14 residues long.